These 5 T cell receptor beta chains share one sample of origin, sequenced in a study of blood T cell repertoires in COVID-19. The table came from immunoSEQ multiplex PCR; TCRdb's copy has only in-frame clones and leaves some out. The sample shows a few hundred thousand clones, approximately 89% of them seen only once. What was sequenced was peripheral blood. Receptors originate from a woman in her fifties or sixties with acute or convalescent COVID-19.

The chain couples TRBV6-5 to TRBJ1-2; D is possibly TRBD1 (6 bases). Deletions cut 7 bases from V and 4 bases from J, with 19 bases between. The CDR3 is made up of 15 amino acids. Per the germline V gene, CDR1 is MNHEY and CDR2 is SVGAGI. DNA of the CDR3: TGTGCCAGCACCCCGGGGGGCGCGGACGGCTATGGCTACACCTTC. It codes for CASTPGGADGYGYTF.

The CDR3 loop is CASGEGLWTDTQYF. CDR3 nucleotide sequence: TGCGCCAGCGGCGAGGGCCTCTGGACAGATACGCAGTATTTT. This chain uses TRBV4-1 with TRBJ2-3; maybe TRBD2 (5 bases). Germline V gene lookup returns CDR1 MGHRA and CDR2 YSYEKL. V gave up 8 bases and J gave up 3 bases, with 15 bases separating them. The CDR3 spans 14 residues.

The chain joins TRBV28 to TRBJ2-1; the match to TRBD2 covers 15 bases. The germline V gene has CDR1 MDHEN and CDR2 SYDVKM. Losses at the gene ends were 6 bases for V and 4 bases for J; bases not matched to a gene: 7. CDR3 length: 17 residues. CDR3 sequence: CASRGTSGRSGYNEQFF. DNA of the CDR3: TGTGCCAGCAGGGGGACTAGCGGGAGGAGTGGGTACAATGAGCAGTTCTTC. The whole variable domain, remainder taken from reference TRBV28 and TRBJ2-1, is DVKVTQSSRYLVKRTGEKVFLECVQDMDHENMFWYRQDPGLGLRLIYFSYDVKMKEKGDIPEGYSVSREKKERFSLILESASTNQTSMYLCASRGTSGRSGYNEQFFGPGTRLTVL.

CDR3 coding DNA: TGTGCCACTTCCGCGGGACAGTATAATTCACCCCTCCACTTT. Its protein product is CATSAGQYNSPLHF. The chain combines TRBV19 with TRBJ1-6, with 7 positions matching TRBD1. Germline loops: CDR1 LNHDA, CDR2 SQIVND (reference sequence). This CDR3 region has 14 residues. Unmatched junction bases numbered 7, after V lost 10 bases and J lost 4 bases.

The rearrangement links TRBV7-3 to TRBJ1-1; possible D gene TRBD1, 6 bases. The CDR3 runs 15 residues. Deletions cut 2 bases from V and 2 bases from J, with 12 bases between. Germline V lookup: CDR1 SGHTA, CDR2 FQGTGA. The CDR3 coding sequence is TGTGCCAGCAGCTTACAGGGGTCCCTTAACACTGAAGCTTTCTTT. Protein sequence: CASSLQGSLNTEAFF.